Below are 10 T cell receptor beta chains sequenced from a single sample in a study of T cell responses to AZD1222 COVID-19 vaccine. Assay: immunoSEQ multiplex PCR; the TCRdb copy retains only in-frame clones and omits some. The repertoire has roughly 100,000 clones, around 90% of them found once; the top ten carry 20%. Sequenced material: peripheral blood, taken on day 0 of AZD1222 vaccination. Receptors were obtained from an adult in good health.

The chain has TRBV7-2 and TRBJ2-1; 12 nucleotides match TRBD2. Trimming cost V 6 bases and J 7 bases; bases outside gene matches: 4. Germline CDR1 SGHTA, CDR2 FQGNSA. The CDR3 is 14 amino acids. In DNA, the CDR3 is TGTGCCAGCAGACCCGGGACTAGCGGGAATGAGCAGTTCTTC. Residues: CASRPGTSGNEQFF.

The chain employs TRBV29-1 and TRBJ2-1; D unresolved. Trimming stripped 4 bases from V and 3 bases from J, with 10 bases between. Germline CDR1 and CDR2: SQVTM and ANQGSEA. This CDR3 region has 13 residues. CDR3 sequence: CSVVLVVYNEQFF. The CDR3 DNA reads as TGCAGCGTTGTCCTAGTTGTCTACAATGAGCAGTTCTTC.

This chain connects TRBV11-2 to TRBJ2-7; the D gene is possibly TRBD2 (5 bases). The germline V gene encodes CDR1 SGHAT and CDR2 FQNNGV. This CDR3 contains 13 residues. Between the trimmed V and J ends, which lost 4 bases and 5 bases, there was a span of 12 bases. The CDR3 loop reads CASSSQLENEQYF. In DNA, the CDR3 is TGTGCCAGCAGCTCCCAACTAGAAAACGAGCAGTACTTC.

J is TRBJ1-5 and V is TRBV10-3; 7 bases fit TRBD1. Unmatched junction bases numbered 6, after V lost 4 bases and J lost 0 bases. Germline V gene sequence: CDR1 ENHRY, CDR2 SYGVKD. The length of the CDR3 is 16 residues. CDR3 DNA sequence: TGTGCCATCAGTGTCGGGACAGTAAATAGCAATCAGCCCCAGCATTTT. Its translation is CAISVGTVNSNQPQHF.

The rearrangement uses TRBV30 and TRBJ1-4; unclear D gene. There are 13 residues in the CDR3. Germline lookup yields CDR1 GTSNPN and CDR2 SVGIG (reference sequence). The germline V and J ends were trimmed by 2 bases and 7 bases, with 11 bases remaining between them. The CDR3 DNA follows: TGTGCCTGGAGTTATGGGGAGCTTGAAAAACTGTTTTTT. Its protein is CAWSYGELEKLFF. Full variable domain (rest looked up from reference TRBV30 and TRBJ1-4): SQTIHQWPATLVQPVGSPLSLECTVEGTSNPNLYWYRQAAGRGLQLLFYSVGIGQISSEVPQNLSASRPQDRQFILSSKKLLLSDSGFYLCAWSYGELEKLFFGSGTQLSVL.

The gene calls are TRBV28 and TRBJ1-2; no firm D call. V was trimmed by 5 bases and J by 0 bases, leaving 7 bases between them. The length of the CDR3 is 13 residues. Germline V gene sequence: CDR1 MDHEN, CDR2 SYDVKM. The CDR3 bases are TGTGCCAGCAGTATCACAACTAACTATGGCTACACCTTC. Translated, it gives CASSITTNYGYTF.

This chain uses TRBV10-1 with TRBJ1-5, with a tentative D call TRBD1 (6 bases). CDR1 is WNHNN and CDR2 is SYGVQD in the germline V gene (reference sequence). The germline V and J ends were trimmed by 9 bases and 0 bases, with 15 bases remaining between them. The CDR3 totals 15 residues. CDR3 region: CARFQGGSSNQPQHF. In DNA, the CDR3 is TGCGCCAGGTTTCAAGGGGGGTCTAGCAATCAGCCCCAGCATTTT.

The V gene is TRBV19, the J gene TRBJ2-7, with a tentative D call TRBD2 (6 bases). Trimming took off 5 bases at V and 4 bases at J, with 9 bases between the two ends. This CDR3 has 12 amino acids. The V gene's germline CDR1 is LNHDA and CDR2 SQIVND (reference sequence). The CDR3, as DNA: TGTGCCAGTAGTCAGGAGGGGTACGAGCAGTACTTC. Translated, it gives CASSQEGYEQYF.

This chain joins TRBV11-3 and TRBJ2-2, with TRBD1 identical over 7 bases. CDR1 is SGHNT, CDR2 YENEEA, per germline. This CDR3 is 14 amino acids long. Trimming took 5 bases from V and 6 from J; bases not matched to a gene: 6. The CDR3 loop reads CASSLDREAGELFF. CDR3 nucleotides: TGTGCCAGCAGCCTCGACAGGGAAGCCGGGGAGCTGTTTTTT.

As regards this clone: Mismatch with germline at one junction end may stem from a read error. The rearrangement joins TRBV28 to TRBJ1-2, with D hard to call. CDR1 and CDR2 (germline): MDHEN, SYDVKM. The CDR3 consists of 11 residues. CDR3 DNA sequence: TGCGCCGGGTCGTCTAACTATGGCTACACCTTC. Protein product: CAGSSNYGYTF.